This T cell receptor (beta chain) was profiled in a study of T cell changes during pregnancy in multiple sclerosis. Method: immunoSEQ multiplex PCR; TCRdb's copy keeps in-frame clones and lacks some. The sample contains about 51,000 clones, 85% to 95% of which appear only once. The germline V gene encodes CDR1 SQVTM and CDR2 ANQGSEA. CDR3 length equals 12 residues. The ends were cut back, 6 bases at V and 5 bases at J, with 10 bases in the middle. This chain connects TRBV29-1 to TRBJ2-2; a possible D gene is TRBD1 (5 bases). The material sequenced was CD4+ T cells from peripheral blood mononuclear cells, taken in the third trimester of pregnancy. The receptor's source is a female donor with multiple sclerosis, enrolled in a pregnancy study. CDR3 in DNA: TGCAGCGTCCGACCAGGGACCGGGGAGCTGTTTTTT. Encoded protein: CSVRPGTGELFF.